These T cell receptor beta chains were read from a single sample in a study of regulatory T cells in long-lasting Graves disease. TCRdb reprocessed the multiplex PCR reads with MiXCR, giving one entry per CDR3 protein. The sample yields a few hundred thousand distinct CDR3 sequences, roughly 15% seen once. These sequences were also reported in another study, on T cells in Graves' hyperthyroidism and ophthalmopathy.

This sample comprised peripheral blood mononuclear cells (PBMCs), obtained at new diagnosis, from a patient treated with antithyroid drugs. All receptors come from a woman aged 18-35 years with Graves disease. CDR3s include the opening cysteine and the closing phenylalanine or tryptophan. The order of the fields is clone size, V gene, D gene, J gene, CDR3 DNA, CDR3 protein. The D gene is left open where the match is weak. A clone size is listed for some rows: how often the clone was seen (once, few, many), or a class if it is expanded.

>many|TRBV28|TRBD1|TRBJ2-3
TGTGCCAGCAGTCCAGAGACAGGGCGCACAGATACGCAGTATTTT
CASSPETGRTDTQYF
>-|TRBV9|-|TRBJ1-2
TGTGCCAGCAGCGTAGATCTGGGAAGCTATGGCTACACCTTC
CASSVDLGSYGYTF
>few|TRBV28|-|TRBJ1-1
TGTGCCAGCAGTTTCCCCCGGGACAAGGGCACTGAAGCTTTCTTT
CASSFPRDKGTEAFF
>few|TRBV7-2|-|TRBJ1-2
TGTGCCAGCAGCTTACTAATGGGAGGCTACACCTTC
CASSLLMGGYTF
>few|TRBV6-1|TRBD2|TRBJ2-2
TGTGCCAGCAGTGAGGGACTAGCGGGAATTTCCGGGGAGCTGTTTTTT
CASSEGLAGISGELFF
>few|TRBV20-1|TRBD1|TRBJ1-1
TGCAGTGCCCTGGCAGGGGGTGACACTGAAGCTTTCTTT
CSALAGGDTEAFF
>-|TRBV6-1|-|TRBJ2-1
TGTGCCAGCAGTGATAGGGAGGGAACGGGGGCTTACAATGTTGAGCAGTTCTTC
CASSDREGTGAYNVEQFF
>many|TRBV7-2|-|TRBJ2-3
TGTGCCAGCAGCTTAACGGAGCTAGCGAGCACAGATACGCAGTATTTT
CASSLTELASTDTQYF
>-|TRBV28|TRBD1|TRBJ2-3
TGTGCCAGCACACATACAGGGGGTTACAGGGATACGCAGTATTTT
CASTHTGGYRDTQYF
>few|TRBV7-8|-|TRBJ1-1
TGTGCCAGCACCCTAGACTGGGGGAACACTGAAGCTTTCTTT
CASTLDWGNTEAFF
>few|TRBV13|-|TRBJ2-1
TGTGCCAGCAGCCCGACCGGTGAGAAACCGTACAATGAGCAGTTCTTC
CASSPTGEKPYNEQFF
>-|TRBV28|TRBD2|TRBJ2-1
TGTGCCAGCAGTTCGATAGGACTAGCGGGGGCCTACAATGAGCAGTTCTTC
CASSSIGLAGAYNEQFF
>-|TRBV2|TRBD1|TRBJ1-2
TGTGCCAGCAGGGCCGGACAGGGGGCCTATGGCTACACCTTC
CASRAGQGAYGYTF
>many|TRBV6-2/TRBV6-3|-|TRBJ2-2
TGTGCCAGCAGTTACTCTTGGGGGCCGAACACCGGGGAGCTGTTTTTT
CASSYSWGPNTGELFF
>few|TRBV11-2|TRBD2|TRBJ2-1
TGTGCCAGCAGCTTAGAATTCCTAGCGGGAGTCTTCTCCTACAATGAGCAGTTCTTC
CASSLEFLAGVFSYNEQFF
>-|TRBV5-1|-|TRBJ2-1
TGCGCCAGCAGCCCAGATCCTAGCTCCTACAATGAGCAGTTCTTC
CASSPDPSSYNEQFF
>few|TRBV7-2|-|TRBJ1-2
TGTGCCAGCAGCTTAGGCGTGCCGACGGGGGGGGAGGGCTACACCTTC
CASSLGVPTGGEGYTF
>many|TRBV20-1|-|TRBJ2-7
TGCAGTGCTAGTGAGGGAACTTTCTACGAGCAGTACTTC
CSASEGTFYEQYF
>-|TRBV5-4|TRBD1|TRBJ2-1
TGTGCCAGCAGCTTGGCCCTGACAGGGGGCTACAATGAGCAGTTCTTC
CASSLALTGGYNEQFF
>-|TRBV5-1|TRBD2|TRBJ2-1
TGCGCCAGCAGCTTTGGTGGCCTAGCGGGAGGGCCGAATGAGCAGTTCTTC
CASSFGGLAGGPNEQFF
>many|TRBV27|TRBD1|TRBJ1-6
TGTGCCAGCAGTCCGCGACAGGGAACCTATAATTCACCCCTCCACTTT
CASSPRQGTYNSPLHF
>few|TRBV19|-|TRBJ2-7
TGTGCCAGTAGTCCAGGCCGGGACCCGGCCTACGAGCAGTACTTC
CASSPGRDPAYEQYF
>-|TRBV5-1|-|TRBJ2-3
TGCGCCAGCAGCTTGGTCGGTTTTCCAACAGATACGCAGTATTTT
CASSLVGFPTDTQYF
>few|TRBV19|-|TRBJ1-1
TGTGCCAGTAGTATCCACGGACAGCTGAACACTGAAGCTTTCTTT
CASSIHGQLNTEAFF
>many|TRBV5-1|-|TRBJ2-1
TGCGCCAGCAGCAGCGGAGGTCTTAACAATGAGCAGTTCTTC
CASSSGGLNNEQFF
>many|TRBV6-1|TRBD2|TRBJ2-7
TGTGCCAGCAGTCCCAGCGTGACTAGCTTGGGCGAGCAGTACTTC
CASSPSVTSLGEQYF
>-|TRBV7-3|TRBD2|TRBJ2-3
TGTGCCAGCAGCGATAAAGGGACTAGCGGGAGTTCAGATACGCAGTATTTT
CASSDKGTSGSSDTQYF
>-|TRBV5-1|-|TRBJ2-2
TGCGCCAGCAGCCCCCGGGCTCTTAAGACTGGGGAGCTGTTTTTT
CASSPRALKTGELFF
>many|TRBV18|TRBD1|TRBJ2-3
TGTGCCAGCTCACCAAAGACAGGGGGGAGTACGCAGTATTTT
CASSPKTGGSTQYF
>-|TRBV10-3|-|TRBJ1-5
TGTGCCATCAGTGAGTCGGGATTTGGGGGCGGCAATCAGCCCCAGCATTTT
CAISESGFGGGNQPQHF
>many|TRBV20-1|-|TRBJ2-7
TGCAGTGCTGAAACCGGGGGTACCTACGAGCAGTACTTC
CSAETGGTYEQYF